This T cell receptor beta chain was recorded in a study of cytomegalovirus exposure and HLA in healthy donors. Overall study results and limits: A later examination showed that TCR association rates differed by HLA locus, with DRB1 most and HLA-C fewest.

Germline CDR1 and CDR2: SGHTS and YDEGEE. The CDR3 spans 16 residues. V gave up 6 bases and J gave up 6 bases; unmatched junction bases: 13. PCR involved 60 Vbeta and 13 Jbeta primers. Produced via immunoSEQ multiplex PCR; TCRdb's table is partial and in-frame only. The top ten clones hold over 0.3% of a sample with a few hundred thousand clones, 80% of them seen once. These donors counted as nominally healthy when sampled, but unrecorded immune exposures were likely. With regard to this clone: The antigen is undetermined.

The V gene is TRBV5-8, the J gene TRBJ2-3, with TRBD2 identical over 10 bases. Sequencing was done on a sample of PBMCs. The TCR originated in a girl aged 2-15 years in good health and CMV-seronegative. CDR3 coding DNA: TGTGCCAGCACCCGACCCAGGGTTAGCGGGGGGGATACGCAGTATTTT. Translating it yields CASTRPRVSGGDTQYF. Drawing the rest from reference TRBV5-8 and TRBJ2-3, the complete variable domain is EAGVTQSPTHLIKTRGQQATLRCSPISGHTSVYWYQQALGLGLQFLLWYDEGEERNRGNFPPRFSGRQFPNYSSELNVNALELEDSALYLCASTRPRVSGGDTQYFGPGTRLTVL.